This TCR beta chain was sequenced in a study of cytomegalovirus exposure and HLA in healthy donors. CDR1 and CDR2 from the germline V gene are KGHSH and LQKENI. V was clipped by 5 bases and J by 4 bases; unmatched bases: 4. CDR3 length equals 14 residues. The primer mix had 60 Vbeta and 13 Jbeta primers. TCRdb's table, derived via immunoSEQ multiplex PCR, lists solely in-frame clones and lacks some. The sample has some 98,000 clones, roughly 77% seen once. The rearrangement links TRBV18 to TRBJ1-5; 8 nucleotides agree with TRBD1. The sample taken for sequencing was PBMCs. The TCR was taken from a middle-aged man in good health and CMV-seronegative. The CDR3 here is CASSRGTGNQPQHF. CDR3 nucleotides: TGTGCCAGCTCAAGGGGGACAGGTAATCAGCCCCAGCATTTT.